This TCR beta chain derives from a study of CD8 T cells in ankylosing spondylitis. As for this clonotype: The antigen is undetermined.

Study results and limitations: Significant enrichment of disease-linked clones was reportedly seen in matched ankylosing spondylitis synovial fluid. Those disease-linked clones were CD8+; they were also relatively rare in peripheral blood. Several highly homologous variants formed a TCR beta motif that appeared characteristic of ankylosing spondylitis blood.

Germline lookup yields CDR1 DFQATT and CDR2 SNEGSKA (reference sequence). Trimming at V came to 7 bases and at J to 1 base, leaving 3 bases not matched to a gene. The CDR3 sequence is 12 residues long. Quantitative 5'-RACE with molecular barcodes generated TCR beta libraries. TCRdb itself ran the 5' RACE reads through MiXCR, one entry per CDR3 protein. Seen here are about 540,000 distinct CDR3 sequences, about an eighth observed once, and the top ten hold approximately 7%. The receptor was derived from a male donor with ankylosing spondylitis. The chain employs TRBV20-1 and TRBJ2-7; TRBD2 aligns across 8 bases. The sequenced material came from blood, either unsorted or a sorted T cell fraction (not recorded which). The DNA for the CDR3 is TGCAGTGGAGCGGGAGATTCCTACGAGCAGTACTTC. Its translation is CSGAGDSYEQYF.